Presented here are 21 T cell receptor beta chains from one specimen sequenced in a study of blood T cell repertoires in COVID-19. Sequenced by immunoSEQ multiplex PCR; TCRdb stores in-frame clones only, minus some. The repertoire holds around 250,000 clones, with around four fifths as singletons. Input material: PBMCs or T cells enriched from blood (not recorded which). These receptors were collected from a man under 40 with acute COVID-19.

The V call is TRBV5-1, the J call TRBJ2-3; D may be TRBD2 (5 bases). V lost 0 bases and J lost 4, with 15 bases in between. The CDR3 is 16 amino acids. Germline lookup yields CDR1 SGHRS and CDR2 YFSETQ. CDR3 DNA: TGCGCCAGCAGCTTGGGGACGGGAAGAGTTGCAGATACGCAGTATTTT. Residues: CASSLGTGRVADTQYF.

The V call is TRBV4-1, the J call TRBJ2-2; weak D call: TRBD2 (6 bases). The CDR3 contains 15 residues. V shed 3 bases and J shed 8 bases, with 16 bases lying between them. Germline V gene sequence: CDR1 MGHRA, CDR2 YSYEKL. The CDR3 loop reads CASSQAGLPAGELFF. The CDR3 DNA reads TGCGCCAGCAGCCAGGCGGGACTCCCCGCAGGGGAGCTGTTTTTT.

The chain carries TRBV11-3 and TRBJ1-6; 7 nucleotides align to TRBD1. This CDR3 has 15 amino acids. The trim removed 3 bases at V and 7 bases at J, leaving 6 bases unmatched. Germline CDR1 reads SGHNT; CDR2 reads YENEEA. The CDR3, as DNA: TGTGCCAGCAGCTTCGACAGGGTAGGAAATTCACCCCTCCACTTT. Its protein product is CASSFDRVGNSPLHF. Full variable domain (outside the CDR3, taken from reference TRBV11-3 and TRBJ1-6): EAGVVQSPRYKIIEKKQPVAFWCNPISGHNTLYWYLQNLGQGPELLIRYENEEAVDDSQLPKDRFSAERLKGVDSTLKIQPAELGDSAVYLCASSFDRVGNSPLHFGNGTRLTVT.

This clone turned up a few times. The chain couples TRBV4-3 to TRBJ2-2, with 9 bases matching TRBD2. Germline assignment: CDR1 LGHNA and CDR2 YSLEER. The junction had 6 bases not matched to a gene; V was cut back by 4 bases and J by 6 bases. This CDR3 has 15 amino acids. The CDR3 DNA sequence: TGCGCCAGCAGCCCCCGGACTAGCGCCGCCGGGGAGCTGTTTTTT. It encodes CASSPRTSAAGELFF.

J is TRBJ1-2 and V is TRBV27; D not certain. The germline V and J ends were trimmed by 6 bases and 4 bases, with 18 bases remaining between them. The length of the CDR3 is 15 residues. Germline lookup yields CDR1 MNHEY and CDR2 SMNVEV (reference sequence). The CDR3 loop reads CASRRGGLESYGYTF. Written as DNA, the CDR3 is TGTGCCAGCAGACGAGGAGGATTGGAAAGCTATGGCTACACCTTC.

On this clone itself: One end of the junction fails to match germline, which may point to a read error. The CDR3 sequence is CASSLALAGADNEQFF. The CDR3 DNA follows: TGTGCCAGCAGCTTGGCCTTAGCGGGAGCGGACAATGAGCAGTTCTTC. The chain employs TRBV5-1 and TRBJ2-1; TRBD2 aligns across 9 bases. This CDR3 comprises 16 residues. Germline-derived CDR1 and CDR2 are SGHRS and YFSETQ.

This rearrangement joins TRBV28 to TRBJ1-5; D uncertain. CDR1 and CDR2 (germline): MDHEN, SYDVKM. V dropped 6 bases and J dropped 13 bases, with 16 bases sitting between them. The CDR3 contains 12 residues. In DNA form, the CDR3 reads TGTGCCAGCAGCGGGAAGCTGAGCCCACAGCATTTT. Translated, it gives CASSGKLSPQHF.

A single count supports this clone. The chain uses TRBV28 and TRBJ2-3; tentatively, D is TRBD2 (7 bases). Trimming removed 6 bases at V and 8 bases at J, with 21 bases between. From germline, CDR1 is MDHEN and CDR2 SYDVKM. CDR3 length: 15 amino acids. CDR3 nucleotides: TGTGCCAGCAGAGGGGAGGGGGTGGGGATAAGTACGCAGTATTTT. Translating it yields CASRGEGVGISTQYF.

The CDR3 is CASSQASGAVGEQFF. In DNA form, the CDR3 reads TGTGCCAGCAGCCAAGCGTCAGGGGCGGTCGGTGAGCAGTTCTTC. This rearrangement joins TRBV3-1 (or the pseudogene TRBV3-2) to TRBJ2-1, with a weak D call TRBD1 (6 bases). Germline V gene data show CDR1 as LGHDT and CDR2 as YNNKEL (reference sequence). The CDR3 length is 15 residues. V was shortened by 1 base and J by 9 bases, with 16 bases between the two germline ends.

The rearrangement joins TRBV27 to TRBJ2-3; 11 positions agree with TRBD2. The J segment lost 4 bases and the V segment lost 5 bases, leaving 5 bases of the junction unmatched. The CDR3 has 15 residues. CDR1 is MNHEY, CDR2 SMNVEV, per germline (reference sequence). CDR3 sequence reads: CASSIVAGGPDTQYF. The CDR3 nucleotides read TGTGCCAGCAGTATAGTAGCGGGGGGGCCAGATACGCAGTATTTT.

DNA for the CDR3: TGTGCCAGCAGTGCGCGAGGGGGAGACTATGGCTACACCTTC. This encodes CASSARGGDYGYTF. The chain carries TRBV2 and TRBJ1-2; perhaps TRBD1 as D (6 bases). Germline-derived CDR1 and CDR2 are SNHLY and FYNNEI. CDR3 size: 14 residues. The ends were cut back, 4 bases at V and 3 bases at J, with 12 bases in the middle.

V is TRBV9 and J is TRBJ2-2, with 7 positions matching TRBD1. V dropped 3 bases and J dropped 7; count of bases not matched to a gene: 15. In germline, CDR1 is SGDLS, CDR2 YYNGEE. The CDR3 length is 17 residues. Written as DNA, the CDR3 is TGTGCCAGCAGCGGTGGCACTCTTACAGGGGACGACGGGGAGCTGTTTTTT. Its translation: CASSGGTLTGDDGELFF.

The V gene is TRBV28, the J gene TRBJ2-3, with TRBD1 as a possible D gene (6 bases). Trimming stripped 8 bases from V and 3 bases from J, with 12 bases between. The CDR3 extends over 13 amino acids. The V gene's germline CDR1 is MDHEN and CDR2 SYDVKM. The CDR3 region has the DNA TGTGCCAGCGTGCAGGGGAGAACAGATACGCAGTATTTT. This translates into CASVQGRTDTQYF.

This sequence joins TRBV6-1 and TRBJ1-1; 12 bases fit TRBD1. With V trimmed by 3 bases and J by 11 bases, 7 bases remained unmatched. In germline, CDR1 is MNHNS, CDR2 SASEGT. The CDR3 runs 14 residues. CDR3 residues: CASSEGPGQGAAFF. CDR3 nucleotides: TGTGCCAGCAGTGAGGGGCCGGGACAGGGGGCGGCTTTCTTT.

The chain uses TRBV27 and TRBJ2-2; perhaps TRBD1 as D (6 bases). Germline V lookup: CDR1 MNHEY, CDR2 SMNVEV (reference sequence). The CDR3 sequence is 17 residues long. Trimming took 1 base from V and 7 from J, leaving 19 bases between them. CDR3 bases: TGTGCCAGCAGTTTATTGGGGGCGGCAGGGCATGGCGGGGAGCTGTTTTTT. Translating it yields CASSLLGAAGHGGELFF.

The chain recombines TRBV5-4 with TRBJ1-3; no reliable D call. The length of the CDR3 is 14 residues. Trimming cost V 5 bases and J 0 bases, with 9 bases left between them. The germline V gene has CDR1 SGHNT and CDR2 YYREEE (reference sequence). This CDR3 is CASSSESSGNTIYF. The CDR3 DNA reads TGTGCCAGCAGTTCTGAGAGCTCTGGAAACACCATATATTTT. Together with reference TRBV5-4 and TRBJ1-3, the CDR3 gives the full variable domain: ETGVTQSPTHLIKTRGQQVTLRCSSQSGHNTVSWYQQALGQGPQFIFQYYREEENGRGNFPPRFSGLQFPNYSSELNVNALELDDSALYLCASSSESSGNTIYFGEGSWLTVV.

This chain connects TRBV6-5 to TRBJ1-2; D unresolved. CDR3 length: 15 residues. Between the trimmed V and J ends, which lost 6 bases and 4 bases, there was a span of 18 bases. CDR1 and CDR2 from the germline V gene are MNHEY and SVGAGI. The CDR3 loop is CASRTTQQTFYGYTF. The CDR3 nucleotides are TGTGCCAGCAGAACGACACAACAAACTTTCTATGGCTACACCTTC.

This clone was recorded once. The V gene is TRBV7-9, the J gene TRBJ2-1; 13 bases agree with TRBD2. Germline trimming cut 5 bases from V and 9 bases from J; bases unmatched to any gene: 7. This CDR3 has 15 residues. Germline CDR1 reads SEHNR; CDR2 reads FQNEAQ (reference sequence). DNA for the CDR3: TGTGCCAGCAGCCCGGGACTAGCGGGAATGTTTGAGCAGTTCTTC. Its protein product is CASSPGLAGMFEQFF.

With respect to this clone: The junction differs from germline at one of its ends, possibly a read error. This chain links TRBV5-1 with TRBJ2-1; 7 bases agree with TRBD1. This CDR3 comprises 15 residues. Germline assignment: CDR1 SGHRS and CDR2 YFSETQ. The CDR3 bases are TGTGCCAGCAGCGCTGACAGGGCCTCCTACAATGAGCAGTTCTTC. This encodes CASSADRASYNEQFF.

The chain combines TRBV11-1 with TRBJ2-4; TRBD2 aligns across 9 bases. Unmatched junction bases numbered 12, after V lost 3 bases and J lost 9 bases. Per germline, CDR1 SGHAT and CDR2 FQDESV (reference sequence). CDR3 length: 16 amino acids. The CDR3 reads CASSLTSGSPGGIQYF. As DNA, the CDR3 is TGTGCCAGCAGCTTGACTAGCGGATCTCCGGGGGGCATTCAGTACTTC. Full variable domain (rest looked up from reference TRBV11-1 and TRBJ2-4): EAEVAQSPRYKITEKSQAVAFWCDPISGHATLYWYRQILGQGPELLVQFQDESVVDDSQLPKDRFSAERLKGVDSTLKIQPAELGDSAMYLCASSLTSGSPGGIQYFGAGTRLSVL.

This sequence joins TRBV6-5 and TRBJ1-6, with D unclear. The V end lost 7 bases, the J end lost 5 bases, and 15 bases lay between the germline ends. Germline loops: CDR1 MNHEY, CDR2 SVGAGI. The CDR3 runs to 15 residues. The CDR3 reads CASTLSAGNNSPLHF. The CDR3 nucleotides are TGTGCCAGCACCCTGTCGGCGGGCAATAATTCACCCCTCCACTTT.